The 22 T cell receptor beta chains below all came from one sample that was sequenced in a study of blood T cell repertoires in COVID-19. The protocol was immunoSEQ multiplex PCR, while the TCRdb copy is restricted to in-frame clones and leaves out a portion. This sample has about 320,000 clones, with about 87% found just once. The material sequenced was peripheral blood. These receptors came from a woman aged 25 to 45 with COVID-19, enrolled during active disease.

The rearrangement links TRBV19 to TRBJ1-5, with 7 bases lining up with TRBD1. This CDR3 has 16 residues. The germline gives CDR1 LNHDA, CDR2 SQIVND (reference sequence). Germline trimming cut 1 base from V and 6 bases from J; bases unmatched to any gene: 9. This chain's CDR3 is CASSIGGGSLGQPQHF. DNA for the CDR3: TGTGCCAGTAGTATAGGAGGGGGCAGCTTAGGTCAGCCCCAGCATTTT.

The chain recombines TRBV24-1 with TRBJ1-5, with D unclear. CDR1 and CDR2 (germline): KGHDR, SFDVKD. This CDR3 spans 10 amino acids. V was pared by 9 bases and J by 7 bases, with 6 bases between. The chain's CDR3 is CATPGQPQHF. In nucleotides, the CDR3 is TGTGCCACCCCCGGGCAGCCCCAGCATTTT.

The J gene is TRBJ1-3, the V gene TRBV12-3 or TRBV12-4; D is possibly TRBD1 (6 bases). CDR3 size: 13 residues. V was pared by 8 bases and J by 0 bases, with 8 bases between. The CDR3 DNA follows: TGTGCCAGCGCGACAGGCTCTGGAAACACCATATATTTT. Encoded protein: CASATGSGNTIYF.

V gene TRBV7-2 combines with J gene TRBJ2-5; D perhaps matches TRBD2 (5 bases). The length of the CDR3 is 17 residues. The V end lost 1 base, the J end lost 7 bases, and 22 bases lay between the germline ends. Germline V gene sequence: CDR1 SGHTA, CDR2 FQGNSA. The CDR3 coding sequence is TGTGCCAGCAGCTTAGATAGAGGTTCGGTTGAACGGGGGACCCAGTACTTC. Translation: CASSLDRGSVERGTQYF.

J is TRBJ2-5 and V is TRBV19, with D tentatively TRBD2 (5 bases). Germline V gives CDR1 LNHDA, CDR2 SQIVND (reference sequence). Between the trimmed V and J ends, which lost 5 bases and 3 bases, there was a span of 10 bases. The CDR3 is 13 amino acids. The CDR3 sequence: CASSAGPEETQYF. The DNA of the CDR3 is TGTGCCAGTAGTGCGGGCCCCGAAGAGACCCAGTACTTC.

There are a few counts of this clone. The chain has TRBV27 and TRBJ2-7; D unresolved. Trimming stripped 3 bases from V and 12 bases from J, with 3 bases between. Germline V gene lookup returns CDR1 MNHEY and CDR2 SMNVEV (reference sequence). The CDR3 contains 8 residues. The CDR3 nucleotides are TGTGCCAGCAGTTTCGTGTACGTC. Translating gives CASSFVYV.

The chain employs TRBV4-1 and TRBJ1-6; 9 bases map to TRBD1. Unmatched junction bases numbered 2, after V lost 2 bases and J lost 6 bases. Per germline, CDR1 MGHRA and CDR2 YSYEKL. The CDR3 runs 15 residues. DNA for the CDR3: TGCGCCAGCAGCCAAATGGGACAGGGTAATTCACCCCTCCACTTT. Translating it yields CASSQMGQGNSPLHF.

This chain uses TRBV6-5 with TRBJ1-2; D is perhaps TRBD1 (5 bases). The V gene lost 6 bases and the J gene lost 3 bases, with 14 bases spanning the gap. The CDR3 totals 14 residues. Germline V gene lookup returns CDR1 MNHEY and CDR2 SVGAGI. Written as DNA, the CDR3 is TGTGCCAGCAGCCCCACACCGGGGGACTATGGCTACACCTTC. Protein sequence: CASSPTPGDYGYTF.

The V and J genes are TRBV27 and TRBJ2-1, with 10 bases that match TRBD2. The CDR3 is 16 residues long. V shed 0 bases, J shed 7 bases, and the junction held 6 bases outside the gene matches. Germline V gives CDR1 MNHEY, CDR2 SMNVEV (reference sequence). The CDR3 DNA sequence: TGTGCCAGCAGTTTATCGGCGGGACTAGCGCCGAATGAGCAGTTCTTC. Translating it yields CASSLSAGLAPNEQFF.

The V gene is TRBV7-9, the J gene TRBJ1-1; D remains unclear. The CDR3 covers 15 residues. Germline CDR1 is SEHNR and CDR2 is FQNEAQ (reference sequence). Between the trimmed V and J ends, which lost 1 base and 0 bases, there was a span of 9 bases. CDR3 coding DNA: TGTGCCAGCAGCTTAGGCCACTACATGAACACTGAAGCTTTCTTT. As protein: CASSLGHYMNTEAFF.

The rearrangement links TRBV7-9 to TRBJ1-4; no clear D. This CDR3 has 14 amino acids. The V and J ends lost 2 bases and 6 bases respectively, with 10 bases between them. From germline, CDR1 is SEHNR and CDR2 FQNEAQ (reference sequence). The CDR3 DNA sequence: TGTGCCAGCAGCTTAATAGTTACGGATGAAAAACTGTTTTTT. Translating gives CASSLIVTDEKLFF.

This sequence joins TRBV12-3 or TRBV12-4 and TRBJ1-1; D gene unclear. This CDR3 is built from 11 residues. Deletions cut 6 bases from V and 4 bases from J, with 6 bases between. The CDR3 DNA is TGTGCCAGCAGCCAAATCACTGAAGCTTTCTTT. The encoded protein is CASSQITEAFF.

The V gene is TRBV5-8, the J gene TRBJ1-6; the D gene is possibly TRBD1 (6 bases). Germline V CDR1 and CDR2: SGHTS, YDEGEE. The length of the CDR3 is 18 residues. Trimming took 0 bases from V and 0 from J, leaving 13 bases between them. The CDR3 loop is CASSLDLGGFSYNSPLHF. The CDR3 DNA sequence: TGTGCCAGCAGCTTGGATTTAGGGGGTTTCTCCTATAATTCACCCCTCCACTTT.

The CDR3: CASTLTSSSGANVLTF. In nucleotides, the CDR3 is TGTGCCAGTACCCTTACCTCGAGCTCTGGGGCCAACGTCCTGACTTTC. The rearrangement uses TRBV19 and TRBJ2-6; D not resolved. The CDR3 covers 16 residues. The germline V gene has CDR1 LNHDA and CDR2 SQIVND (reference sequence). Trimming stripped 7 bases from V and 0 bases from J, with 13 bases between.

V and J are TRBV7-9 and TRBJ2-7; D not certain. Germline values: CDR1 SEHNR, CDR2 FQNEAQ (reference sequence). With 5 bases removed from V and 3 bases from J, the gap between germline ends came to 8 bases. CDR3 length equals 12 residues. For the CDR3, the DNA is TGTGCCAGCAGCCCTCTAAGCTACGAGCAGTACTTC. As protein: CASSPLSYEQYF.

The V call is TRBV5-4, the J call TRBJ2-1; 8 bases line up with TRBD1. The germline CDR1 and CDR2 sequences are SGHNT and YYREEE (reference sequence). This CDR3 has 15 residues. Trimming took 4 bases from V and 2 from J; bases not matched to a gene: 5. The CDR3 DNA reads TGTGCCAGCAGCCCCGGACAGGGTGCCTACAATGAGCAGTTCTTC. Its protein is CASSPGQGAYNEQFF.

This rearrangement joins TRBV2 to TRBJ2-3, with D perhaps TRBD2 (5 bases). V dropped 3 bases and J dropped 0 bases, with 10 bases sitting between them. This CDR3 contains 15 residues. Germline CDR1 reads SNHLY; CDR2 reads FYNNEI. DNA for the CDR3: TGTGCCAGCAGTGATCCTAGCAGTAGCACAGATACGCAGTATTTT. Amino acids: CASSDPSSSTDTQYF. Using reference TRBV2 and TRBJ2-3 for the parts outside the CDR3, the full variable domain is EPEVTQTPSHQVTQMGQEVILRCVPISNHLYFYWYRQILGQKVEFLVSFYNNEISEKSEIFDDQFSVERPDGSNFTLKIRSTKLEDSAMYFCASSDPSSSTDTQYFGPGTRLTVL.

The chain recombines TRBV18 with TRBJ2-7; the match to TRBD1 covers 7 bases. The V segment lost 4 bases and the J segment 0 bases; nucleotides outside the gene matches: 6. Germline loops: CDR1 KGHSH, CDR2 LQKENI. The CDR3 covers 15 residues. CDR3 loop: CASSQGQVSSYEQYV. Written as DNA, the CDR3 is TGTGCCAGCTCACAAGGACAGGTGAGCTCCTACGAGCAGTACGTC.

The rearrangement uses TRBV5-1 and TRBJ1-1; 9 nucleotides align to TRBD1. The CDR3 extends over 13 amino acids. Germline V gives CDR1 SGHRS, CDR2 YFSETQ. Unmatched junction bases numbered 3, after V lost 0 bases and J lost 9 bases. Here the CDR3 DNA reads TGCGCCAGCAGCTTGGGACAGGGGGGCAAAGCTTTCTTT. Residues: CASSLGQGGKAFF.

This chain uses TRBV7-2 with TRBJ1-2; TRBD1 might be the D (5 bases). The CDR3 runs to 14 residues. V lost 6 bases and J lost 1, with 12 bases in between. Germline-derived CDR1 and CDR2 are SGHTA and FQGNSA. CDR3 in amino acids: CASSPPGFNYGYTF. DNA of the CDR3: TGTGCCAGCAGTCCACCAGGGTTTAACTATGGCTACACCTTC.

V usage is TRBV13 and J usage is TRBJ2-1, with 10 bases that match TRBD1. The germline V gene encodes CDR1 PRHDT and CDR2 FYEKMQ (reference sequence). The CDR3 has 15 amino acids. V was pared by 5 bases and J by 8 bases, with 9 bases of the junction left unmatched. As DNA, the CDR3 is TGTGCCAGCAGCCCCGTGACAGGGGGCAAACATGAGCAGTTCTTC. Translated: CASSPVTGGKHEQFF.

Comment on this clone: Sequence at one end of the junction differs from germline and may be a read error. This chain connects TRBV12-3 or TRBV12-4 to TRBJ2-5; the D gene is possibly TRBD2 (6 bases). CDR3 length equals 13 residues. CDR3 nucleotide sequence: TGTGCCAGCAGTCTAGCTCGGGGGGAGACCCAGTACTTC. It is translated as CASSLARGETQYF.